This T cell receptor beta chain was recorded in a study of a mutant IDH1 vaccine in newly diagnosed glioma. Study-level findings and limits: Changes in top peripheral clonotypes did not appear linked to pseudoprogression.

Some clones are missing from TCRdb's copy, which holds only in-frame ones; the method was immunoSEQ multiplex PCR. Found here are roughly 56,000 clones, over 75% of them singletons; the top ten hold over 4.5%. Deletions cut 8 bases from V and 0 bases from J, with 14 bases between. CDR3 size: 16 residues. The germline CDR1 and CDR2 sequences are KGHSH and LQKENI. Indicated time point: week 47, end of study. Mutant IDH1 20-mer peptide, at 300 ug, made up each vaccine dose, with topical imiquimod. As to this clone: Its matching antigen is unknown.

The sequences come from PBMCs, collected from a glioma patient whose treatment included an IDH1 peptide vaccine. The V call is TRBV18, the J call TRBJ2-6, with no clear D. The origin of this receptor is a woman aged 40 to 50 with glioma. Some clones in this sample may be carry-over from other donors' samples. CDR3 amino acids: CASLRSMGSGANVLTF. Here the CDR3 DNA reads TGTGCCAGCCTCAGGTCCATGGGCTCTGGGGCCAACGTCCTGACTTTC.